Listed below are T cell receptor beta chains from one sample, sequenced in a study of blood T cell repertoires in COVID-19. The data were produced by immunoSEQ multiplex PCR, yet TCRdb's version contains in-frame clones alone and is incomplete. This sample yields 250,000 to 300,000 clones, of which about 93% are seen a single time; roughly 1.1% belongs to the top ten. Material for sequencing was PBMCs or T cells enriched from blood (not recorded which). The receptors originated from a woman aged 30 to 39 who had recovered from COVID-19. Both conserved end residues are part of each CDR3. The order of the fields is J gene, V gene, CDR3 protein.

>TRBJ1-2|TRBV19
CASSLTGSYGYTF
>TRBJ1-1|TRBV12-3/TRBV12-4
CASILAGPEAFF
>TRBJ2-7|TRBV7-9
CASSLVSSGRAPAFYEQYF
>TRBJ2-7|TRBV28
CASSSGQSYEQYF
>TRBJ1-2|TRBV28
CASSFPRPRDGYTF
>TRBJ1-2|TRBV7-8
CASSLDQGYSGYTF
>TRBJ1-1|TRBV15
CATSRRTGLGAFF
>TRBJ1-3|TRBV4-3
CASSQAAGLGSGNTIYF
>TRBJ2-7|TRBV21-1
CASSKAPSGRVEQYF
>TRBJ1-6|TRBV2
CASSDPRGQGYNSPLHF
>TRBJ2-7|TRBV19
CASSIDRLVSEQYF
>TRBJ1-1|TRBV28
CASDTVTRALNTEAFF
>TRBJ2-7|TRBV5-4
CASSLQDSYEQYF
>TRBJ2-5|TRBV7-2
CASSLGPDRAETQYF
>TRBJ2-3|TRBV7-9
CATPGPPSTSLGDTQYF
>TRBJ1-1|TRBV7-8
CASSPGQLNTEAFF
>TRBJ2-5|TRBV20-1
CSASSATGQETQYF
>TRBJ1-5|TRBV12-3/TRBV12-4
CASSGLNQPQHF
>TRBJ1-1|TRBV9
CASSVGVRGFPNTEAFF
>TRBJ1-2|TRBV6-1
CASSEDITIDGYTF
>TRBJ2-6|TRBV5-6
CASSFAGSGANVLTF
>TRBJ1-1|TRBV27
CASSLTRGGTEAFF